These 14 T cell receptor beta chains were sequenced from one sample in a study of metastatic and nonmetastatic thyroid tumors. With MiXCR, TCRdb reprocessed the PCR reads. The sample consists of some 11,000 clones, about a third of them appearing once. No treatment of any kind had been given to any patient before thyroid surgery. Sequencing was performed on tumor tissue. The receptors were sampled from a female donor with papillary thyroid cancer or a benign thyroid nodule (not recorded which). Some clones in this sample may be carry-over from other donors' samples.

In its sample, this clone was seen many times. The J gene is TRBJ1-2, the V gene TRBV10-3; maybe TRBD1 (5 bases). V shed 5 bases and J shed 0 bases, with 10 bases lying between them. CDR1 and CDR2 (germline): ENHRY, SYGVKD. CDR3 size: 14 residues. CDR3 in DNA: TGTGCCATCAGTTCGGGGCCTCCTAACTATGGCTACACCTTC. As protein: CAISSGPPNYGYTF.

There are a few counts of this clone. V and J are TRBV6-1 and TRBJ1-1; D is possibly TRBD1 (6 bases). The CDR3 is 16 residues long. CDR1 MNHNS and CDR2 SASEGT come from the germline V gene. V dropped 7 bases and J dropped 0 bases, with 18 bases sitting between them. The CDR3, as DNA: TGTGCCAGCACGGCTGGGCTTACAGGGATGAACACTGAAGCTTTCTTT. Protein: CASTAGLTGMNTEAFF.

This clone was seen a few times. CDR3 sequence reads: CASSYSRGDGELFF. Here the CDR3 DNA reads TGTGCCAGCAGTTACTCTAGGGGGGACGGGGAGCTGTTTTTT. The chain employs TRBV6-2 or TRBV6-3 and TRBJ2-2; possibly TRBD1 or TRBD2 for D (6 bases each). The V and J ends lost 0 bases and 7 bases respectively, with 9 bases between them. Germline CDR1 is MNHEY and CDR2 is SVGEGT. This CDR3 is 14 amino acids long.

The DNA of the CDR3 is TGCAGTGCCTCAGGGACAGGGTATGGCTACACCTTC. As protein: CSASGTGYGYTF. The chain has TRBV20-1 and TRBJ1-2; 9 nucleotides match TRBD1. V lost 6 bases to trimming and J lost 5 bases; unmatched junction nucleotides: 4. The CDR3 runs to 12 residues. Per germline, CDR1 DFQATT and CDR2 SNEGSKA (reference sequence).

This clone is judged medium-sized (0.01 to 0.1%). The chain links TRBV6-2 or TRBV6-3 to TRBJ2-1, with D hard to call. CDR1 MNHEY and CDR2 SVGEGT come from the germline V gene. The ends were cut back, 5 bases at V and 3 bases at J, with 8 bases in the middle. The CDR3 has 13 amino acids. The CDR3 coding sequence is TGTGCCAGCAGTAACGACCACTACAATGAGCAGTTCTTC. It is translated as CASSNDHYNEQFF.

Only a few counts were recorded for this clone. One junction end disagrees with the germline gene, perhaps due to a read error. This chain uses TRBV9 with TRBJ2-1, with D maybe TRBD2 (5 bases). CDR1 and CDR2 (germline): SGDLS, YYNGEE. The CDR3 covers 11 residues. CDR3 protein: CASSVGYEQFF. The CDR3 nucleotides read TGTGCCAGTAGCGTAGGTTATGAGCAGTTCTTC.

The rearrangement joins TRBV11-2 to TRBJ2-5, with D possibly matching TRBD1 (6 bases). The V and J ends lost 3 bases and 5 bases respectively, with 16 bases between them. The CDR3 has 15 residues. CDR1 is SGHAT, CDR2 FQNNGV, per germline. CDR3 protein: CASSLTGGVGETQYF. CDR3 sequence (DNA): TGTGCCAGCAGCTTGACAGGTGGGGTAGGGGAGACCCAGTACTTC. The full variable domain, in which reference TRBV11-2 and TRBJ2-5 provide the parts outside the CDR3, is EAGVAQSPRYKIIEKRQSVAFWCNPISGHATLYWYQQILGQGPKLLIQFQNNGVVDDSQLPKDRFSAERLKGVDSTLKIQPAKLEDSAVYLCASSLTGGVGETQYFGPGTRLLVL.

This clone was seen repeatedly, ten times or more. A much larger clone lies a single base off, so this may be a read error. The chain couples TRBV6-1 to TRBJ2-5, with a weak D call TRBD1 (5 bases). Germline CDR1 reads MNHNS; CDR2 reads SASEGT. The CDR3 length is 16 residues. Here the CDR3 reads CASSEEMGQSGETKYF. CDR3 bases: TGTGCCAGCAGTGAAGAGATGGGGCAGAGTGGTGAGACCAAGTACTTC.

This clone appeared many times. The chain recombines TRBV27 with TRBJ2-4; TRBD2 matches 9 bases. Germline V CDR1 and CDR2: MNHEY, SMNVEV (reference sequence). The CDR3 sequence is 14 residues long. V lost 4 bases, J lost 7 bases, and 5 bases stayed unmatched. The CDR3 sequence is CASSSTGTSNIQYF. The CDR3 DNA is TGTGCCAGCAGTTCAACCGGGACTAGCAACATTCAGTACTTC.

This clone was seen ten or more times. This rearrangement joins TRBV18 to TRBJ1-3; D perhaps matches TRBD1 (5 bases). Germline CDR1 is KGHSH and CDR2 is LQKENI. Trimming cost V 2 bases and J 8 bases, with 13 bases left between them. CDR3 length: 14 amino acids. This chain's CDR3 is CASSPYVKTDTIYF. In DNA form, the CDR3 reads TGTGCCAGCTCACCATACGTTAAGACAGACACCATATATTTT.

The sample holds many counts of this clone. The chain uses TRBV9 and TRBJ2-2; D is unresolved. V was shortened by 0 bases and J by 5 bases, with 5 bases between the two germline ends. CDR1 is SGDLS and CDR2 is YYNGEE in the germline V gene. This CDR3 spans 13 amino acids. CDR3 in DNA: TGTGCCAGCAGCGTAGGAGGAACCGGGGAGCTGTTTTTT. Translation gives CASSVGGTGELFF.

This clone appeared a few times. Since a much larger clone is just one base distant, this may be a read error. It is likely a read error, because the conserved phenylalanine at the end of the CDR3 is missing. The gene calls are TRBV6-1 and TRBJ1-2; D gene uncertain. Germline loops: CDR1 MNHNS, CDR2 SASEGT. CDR3 length equals 15 residues. V lost 1 base, J lost 4 bases, and 13 bases lay in between. CDR3 in DNA: TGTGCCAGCAGTGAAGAGTCCCGCGACGGCTATGGCTACACCCTC. As protein: CASSEESRDGYGYTL.

This clone is classed as large (0.1 to 1%). The chain recombines TRBV27 with TRBJ2-2; D is perhaps TRBD1 (6 bases). Germline-derived CDR1 and CDR2 are MNHEY and SMNVEV (reference sequence). Trimming removed 8 bases at V and 0 bases at J, with 13 bases between. The CDR3 consists of 15 residues. In nucleotides, the CDR3 is TGTGCCAGCTGTATCGGGACACCGAACACCGGGGAGCTGTTTTTT. Amino acids: CASCIGTPNTGELFF.

By its share, this clone is medium-sized. This sequence joins TRBV10-3 and TRBJ1-1, with 10 nucleotides matching TRBD1. Germline loops: CDR1 ENHRY, CDR2 SYGVKD. V lost 2 bases and J lost 5; bases outside the gene matches: 2. The length of the CDR3 is 14 residues. CDR3 nucleotides: TGTGCCATCAGTGAGGGACAGGGGGGGACTGAAGCTTTCTTT. It translates to CAISEGQGGTEAFF.